This TCR beta chain was sequenced for a study of blood T cell repertoires in COVID-19. The overall study: Spain, Italy and the United States supplied samples that represented acute and convalescent COVID-19.

Participants reported their clinical history, and cohort assignment relied on those reports. Recovered status in Cohort 3 required two negative PCRs, clearance, or symptom resolution. The repertoire was sequenced with immunoSEQ multiplex PCR; TCRdb's copy has only in-frame clones and lacks some. Here the sample spans roughly 220,000 clones, 70% to 85% being singletons. V was shortened by 4 bases and J by 9 bases, with 14 bases between the two germline ends. The CDR3 spans 13 residues. CDR1 and CDR2 (germline): KGHDR, SFDVKD. The TCR sequence derives from a man aged 40-49 years who had recovered from COVID-19. The sequenced material came from PBMCs or T cells enriched from blood (not recorded which). The rearrangement joins TRBV24-1 to TRBJ1-1, with D possibly TRBD1 on 6 matching bases. The CDR3 coding sequence is TGTGCCACCAGTGACCTCGACAGGTCGCAAGCTTTCTTT. Amino acids: CATSDLDRSQAFF.